A selection of T cell receptor beta chains follows, all from one sample in a study of T cells in Graves' hyperthyroidism and ophthalmopathy. TCRdb called the multiplex PCR reads again in MiXCR, with one record for every CDR3 protein. The table lists a few hundred thousand distinct CDR3 sequences, 25% of them singletons, with around 67% in the top ten. What was sequenced was blood. Receptors originate from a man in his fifties or sixties with Graves' hyperthyroidism. Each CDR3 is given without its conserved first and last residue.

v_call	j_call	cdr3_aa
TRBV11-2	TRBJ2-2	ASSYRPPVTSGRAPTGELF
TRBV5-5	TRBJ2-7	ASSFSINYEQY
TRBV11-2	TRBJ2-7	ASSQGMGYEQY
TRBV11-2	TRBJ2-7	ASSLYRETYEQY
TRBV5-6	TRBJ2-1	ASSLVGRATHNEQF
TRBV29-1	TRBJ2-3	SVESLGRVADTQY
TRBV20-1	TRBJ2-7	SAKGTSGDWGYEQY
TRBV12-3/TRBV12-4	TRBJ2-3	ASTLRGTRTPSGQY
TRBV6-1	TRBJ1-2	ASRTGTGGGYT
TRBV2	TRBJ2-1	ASNLGRDEQF
TRBV15	TRBJ1-1	ATSREATGTEAF
TRBV11-2	TRBJ2-3	ASSVRTATDTQY
TRBV20-1	TRBJ2-7	SVNGQTEQY
TRBV2	TRBJ1-3	ASSFGRTRNTIY
TRBV6-1	TRBJ2-5	ASRWSGDSKTQY
TRBV5-4	TRBJ2-7	ASSSGGQGYKQY
TRBV6-5	TRBJ2-5	ASSYSPETQY
TRBV3-1	TRBJ1-3	ASSQAGTGGGNTIY
TRBV20-1	TRBJ2-3	SASPSGIPTDTQY
TRBV20-1	TRBJ2-1	SATGTTPNEQF
TRBV28	TRBJ2-7	ASSLLPGTGDYEQY
TRBV20-1	TRBJ2-1	STSVSSNEQF
TRBV9	TRBJ1-2	ASSPGTGVEYGYT
TRBV7-9	TRBJ2-5	ASSLGSRDQETQY
TRBV11-2	TRBJ2-7	ASSLDGNSGYYEQY
TRBV29-1	TRBJ1-2	SVGGGTYGYT
TRBV4-1	TRBJ1-1	ASRHPRTVNTEAF
TRBV2	TRBJ2-7	ASSETSGKPEQY
TRBV12-3/TRBV12-4	TRBJ2-1	ASSFPAREWGNEQF
TRBV18	TRBJ2-3	ASSPSGKRADTQY
TRBV5-1	TRBJ1-3	ASSFGTGAGNTIY
TRBV29-1	TRBJ2-7	SVGGYEQY
TRBV12-3/TRBV12-4	TRBJ2-5	ASSMGRSGGFWVSQETQY
TRBV20-1	TRBJ2-3	SVRPLAGGTDTQY
TRBV5-1	TRBJ2-2	ASSLEGQENTGELF
TRBV6-1	TRBJ2-7	ASSEWGGTYEQY
TRBV20-1	TRBJ1-1	SAPKGPINTEAF
TRBV7-3	TRBJ1-2	ASSDGQGYT